These T cell receptor beta chains were read from a single sample in a study of blood T cell repertoires in COVID-19. Data came from immunoSEQ multiplex PCR; TCRdb stores just in-frame clones and leaves some out. Of under 250,000 clones listed, approximately 84% are singletons. The sample taken for sequencing was PBMCs or T cells enriched from blood (not recorded which). The source is a man aged 40-50 years who had recovered from COVID-19. The CDR3 runs from the conserved cysteine through the conserved F or W. D genes are given only for firm matches. Where a row states a size, it is once, few, many or the class of an expanded clone; other rows omit it.

d_gene: .; abundance: .; v_gene: TRBV5-4; j_gene: TRBJ1-3; CDR3nt: TGTGCCAGCAGCTTGGGGACAGTCTCTGGAAACACCATATATTTT; CDR3aa: CASSLGTVSGNTIYF
d_gene: .; abundance: .; v_gene: TRBV27; j_gene: TRBJ1-5; CDR3nt: TGTGCCAGCAGTCCTCGGGATCTCGGGAGCAATCAGCCCCAGCATTTT; CDR3aa: CASSPRDLGSNQPQHF
d_gene: .; abundance: .; v_gene: TRBV3-1/TRBV3-2; j_gene: TRBJ2-1; CDR3nt: TGTGCCAGCAGCCAAGATCTGACTCCGGGAAATGAGCAGTTCTTC; CDR3aa: CASSQDLTPGNEQFF
d_gene: .; abundance: few; v_gene: TRBV11-2; j_gene: TRBJ1-4; CDR3nt: TGTGCCAGCAGCTTAGATGGCAGGGGATATGGCTTAACTAATGAAAAACTGTTTTTT; CDR3aa: CASSLDGRGYGLTNEKLFF
d_gene: .; abundance: once; v_gene: TRBV6-6; j_gene: TRBJ2-2; CDR3nt: TGTGCCAGCAGTTCTGCACCGAGCACCGGGGAGCTGTTTTTT; CDR3aa: CASSSAPSTGELFF
d_gene: .; abundance: once; v_gene: TRBV7-2; j_gene: TRBJ2-7; CDR3nt: TGTGCCAGCAGCTTTGATTTGGCGACAGGTTCGTACGAGCAGTACTTC; CDR3aa: CASSFDLATGSYEQYF
d_gene: .; abundance: .; v_gene: TRBV5-1; j_gene: TRBJ2-1; CDR3nt: TGCGCCAGCAGCTTAGGCGGAGGAGAATACAATGAGCAGTTCTTC; CDR3aa: CASSLGGGEYNEQFF
d_gene: TRBD1; abundance: .; v_gene: TRBV7-3; j_gene: TRBJ2-1; CDR3nt: TGTGCCAGCAGCTTCGCCGGGACAGGGGCCAATGAGCAGTTCTTC; CDR3aa: CASSFAGTGANEQFF
d_gene: TRBD2; abundance: .; v_gene: TRBV7-8; j_gene: TRBJ2-5; CDR3nt: TGTGCCAGCAGCTTAGCTAGCGGGCGGTCTGGGACCCAGTACTTC; CDR3aa: CASSLASGRSGTQYF
d_gene: TRBD1; abundance: .; v_gene: TRBV4-3; j_gene: TRBJ1-2; CDR3nt: TGCGCCAGCAGCATAAACAGGGGAGAGAGTGGCTATGGCTACACCTTC; CDR3aa: CASSINRGESGYGYTF
d_gene: TRBD1; abundance: .; v_gene: TRBV18; j_gene: TRBJ1-2; CDR3nt: TGTGCCAGCTCACCTAGGACAGGGGCTGATGGCTACACCTTC; CDR3aa: CASSPRTGADGYTF
d_gene: .; abundance: .; v_gene: TRBV6-5; j_gene: TRBJ2-5; CDR3nt: TGTGCCAGCAGCCCCCCTGGGGGGAGAAAAGAGACCCAGTACTTC; CDR3aa: CASSPPGGRKETQYF
d_gene: .; abundance: .; v_gene: TRBV7-8; j_gene: TRBJ1-2; CDR3nt: TGTGCCAGCAGCTTAAGTGGGCAGGGGAACTATGGCTACACCTTC; CDR3aa: CASSLSGQGNYGYTF
d_gene: TRBD2; abundance: .; v_gene: TRBV7-2; j_gene: TRBJ2-7; CDR3nt: TGTGCCAGCAGCCCATACTCCGGGACTAGCGTTTACGAGCAGTACTTC; CDR3aa: CASSPYSGTSVYEQYF
d_gene: .; abundance: .; v_gene: TRBV27; j_gene: TRBJ2-2; CDR3nt: TGTGCCAGCAGTCACGGACAGGGAGGGAGCACCGGGGAGCTGTTTTTT; CDR3aa: CASSHGQGGSTGELFF
d_gene: .; abundance: once; v_gene: TRBV15; j_gene: TRBJ1-2; CDR3nt: TGTGCCACCAGCGGCGGGACGGGCTATGGCTACACCTTC; CDR3aa: CATSGGTGYGYTF
d_gene: TRBD2; abundance: .; v_gene: TRBV30; j_gene: TRBJ2-1; CDR3nt: TGTGCCTGGAGTAGAGGGAGGGCCGGGGATGAGCAGTTCTTC; CDR3aa: CAWSRGRAGDEQFF
d_gene: .; abundance: .; v_gene: TRBV5-1; j_gene: TRBJ1-4; CDR3nt: TGCGCCAGCAGCTTGGCCACGGCGGGGGAAAAACTGTTTTTT; CDR3aa: CASSLATAGEKLFF
d_gene: .; abundance: .; v_gene: TRBV7-2; j_gene: TRBJ1-6; CDR3nt: TGTGCCAGCAGCTTCGGTTGGTCGACAGACTATAATTCACCCCTCCACTTT; CDR3aa: CASSFGWSTDYNSPLHF
d_gene: TRBD1; abundance: .; v_gene: TRBV27; j_gene: TRBJ1-5; CDR3nt: TGTGCCACCTCTCGCGCCGGACAGGAGGGGCAGCCCCAGCATTTT; CDR3aa: CATSRAGQEGQPQHF
d_gene: TRBD1; abundance: few; v_gene: TRBV9; j_gene: TRBJ2-7; CDR3nt: TGTGCCAGCAGCGTTTCCACGGCAACCGGGACAGGGGGCAGCGACGAGCAGTACTTC; CDR3aa: CASSVSTATGTGGSDEQYF
d_gene: TRBD1; abundance: .; v_gene: TRBV5-8; j_gene: TRBJ2-1; CDR3nt: TGTGCCAGCAATCCGGGACAGGGTGGTGGAAATGAGCAGTTCTTC; CDR3aa: CASNPGQGGGNEQFF
d_gene: TRBD2; abundance: .; v_gene: TRBV5-1; j_gene: TRBJ2-2; CDR3nt: TGCGCCAGCAGCTTGGAGGCGGGAGTCTTCACCGGGGAGCTGTTTTTT; CDR3aa: CASSLEAGVFTGELFF
d_gene: .; abundance: .; v_gene: TRBV27; j_gene: TRBJ1-1; CDR3nt: TGTGCCAGCAGTGCATACAGGGAGAACACTGAAGCTTTCTTT; CDR3aa: CASSAYRENTEAFF
d_gene: TRBD2; abundance: many; v_gene: TRBV27; j_gene: TRBJ2-1; CDR3nt: TGTGCCAGCCGCGCACTAGCGGGAGGGCAAGGGCAGTTCTTC; CDR3aa: CASRALAGGQGQFF
d_gene: .; abundance: .; v_gene: TRBV11-2; j_gene: TRBJ2-2; CDR3nt: TGTGCCAGCAGCTGGGCTCCGAACACCGGGGAGCTGTTTTTT; CDR3aa: CASSWAPNTGELFF
d_gene: TRBD1; abundance: .; v_gene: TRBV28; j_gene: TRBJ1-1; CDR3nt: TGTGCCAGCAGTCCCCGACAGGGCACCTTTGAAGCTTTCTTT; CDR3aa: CASSPRQGTFEAFF
d_gene: TRBD2; abundance: .; v_gene: TRBV7-2; j_gene: TRBJ2-1; CDR3nt: TGTGCCAGCAGCTTAGGTAGCGGGTACAATGAGCAGTTCTTC; CDR3aa: CASSLGSGYNEQFF
d_gene: TRBD2; abundance: .; v_gene: TRBV28; j_gene: TRBJ2-1; CDR3nt: TGTGCCAGCAGTTTAGCGGGAGTCTACAATGAGCAGTTCTTC; CDR3aa: CASSLAGVYNEQFF
d_gene: TRBD1; abundance: .; v_gene: TRBV10-3; j_gene: TRBJ1-2; CDR3nt: TGTGCCATCAGTGAGGGACAGGGGGCTCATGGCTACACCTTC; CDR3aa: CAISEGQGAHGYTF
d_gene: .; abundance: .; v_gene: TRBV10-1; j_gene: TRBJ2-1; CDR3nt: TGCGCCAGCAGCCCAGTGGCGGGTGAGCAGTTCTTC; CDR3aa: CASSPVAGEQFF
d_gene: .; abundance: .; v_gene: TRBV7-3; j_gene: TRBJ2-5; CDR3nt: TGTGCCAGCAGCTTATCACCAGGGGGGGAGACCCAGTACTTC; CDR3aa: CASSLSPGGETQYF
d_gene: TRBD1; abundance: .; v_gene: TRBV25-1; j_gene: TRBJ1-2; CDR3nt: TGTGCCAGCAGTGAATTTGGACAGGGAAGAGGCTACACCTTC; CDR3aa: CASSEFGQGRGYTF
d_gene: TRBD2; abundance: .; v_gene: TRBV3-1/TRBV3-2; j_gene: TRBJ2-3; CDR3nt: TGTGCCAGCAGCCAAGTCCAGGGAGGGCCGCAGTATTTT; CDR3aa: CASSQVQGGPQYF
d_gene: TRBD2; abundance: few; v_gene: TRBV9; j_gene: TRBJ2-3; CDR3nt: TGTGCCAGCAGCGCCATGGGGACTAGCGGGGGAGCAACAGATACGCAGTATTTT; CDR3aa: CASSAMGTSGGATDTQYF
d_gene: .; abundance: .; v_gene: TRBV7-2; j_gene: TRBJ1-2; CDR3nt: TGTGCCAGCAGCAGCAGGGACGGGGGGCTTTATGGCTACACCTTC; CDR3aa: CASSSRDGGLYGYTF
d_gene: .; abundance: .; v_gene: TRBV7-2; j_gene: TRBJ1-6; CDR3nt: TGTGCCAGCAGCGGCCCGGGGAATTCACCCCTCCACTTT; CDR3aa: CASSGPGNSPLHF
d_gene: TRBD2; abundance: .; v_gene: TRBV3-1/TRBV3-2; j_gene: TRBJ2-1; CDR3nt: TGTGCCAGCAGCCGTCGGACTAGCGGGTCCCACAATGAGCAGTTCTTC; CDR3aa: CASSRRTSGSHNEQFF
d_gene: .; abundance: .; v_gene: TRBV5-4; j_gene: TRBJ1-4; CDR3nt: TGTGCCAGCAGCTTACAGGGTAATGAAAAACTGTTTTTT; CDR3aa: CASSLQGNEKLFF